This T cell receptor beta chain was documented in a study of blood T cell repertoires in COVID-19. V lost 2 bases and J 0 bases, leaving 7 bases between the germline ends. Germline CDR1 GTSNPN, CDR2 SVGIG (reference sequence). This CDR3 comprises 13 residues. This clone was seen only once. Study processing details: Estimation of nucleated cell counts relied on the amplification of reference gene primers. The protocol was immunoSEQ multiplex PCR, while the TCRdb copy is restricted to in-frame clones and leaves out a portion. V and J calls and clone size come straight from that table; D and trimming were deduced from the DNA. The sample records roughly 200,000 clones, around 83% being singletons.

This clonotype was obtained from a man aged 40-50 years who had recovered from COVID-19. The rearrangement joins TRBV30 to TRBJ1-1; TRBD1 might be the D (5 bases). The sequenced sample consisted of PBMCs or T cells enriched from blood (not recorded which). The CDR3 DNA is TGTGCCTGGAGTCCGACAGTGAACACTGAAGCTTTCTTT. This sequence encodes CAWSPTVNTEAFF.